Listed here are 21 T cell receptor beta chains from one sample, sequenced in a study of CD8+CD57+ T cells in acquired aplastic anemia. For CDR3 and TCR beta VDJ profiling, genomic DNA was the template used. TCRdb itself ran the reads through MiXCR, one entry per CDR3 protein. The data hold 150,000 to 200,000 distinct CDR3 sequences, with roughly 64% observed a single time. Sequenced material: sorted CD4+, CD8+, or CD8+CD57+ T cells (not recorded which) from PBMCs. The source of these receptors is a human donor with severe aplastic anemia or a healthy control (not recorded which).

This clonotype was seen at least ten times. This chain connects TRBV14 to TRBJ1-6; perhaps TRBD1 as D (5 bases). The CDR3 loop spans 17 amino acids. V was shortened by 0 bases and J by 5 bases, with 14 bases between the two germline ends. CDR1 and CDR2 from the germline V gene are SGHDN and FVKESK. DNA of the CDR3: TGTGCCAGCAGCCAAGAGCAGGGCGAAGAAGATAATTCACCCCTCCACTTT. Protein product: CASSQEQGEEDNSPLHF.

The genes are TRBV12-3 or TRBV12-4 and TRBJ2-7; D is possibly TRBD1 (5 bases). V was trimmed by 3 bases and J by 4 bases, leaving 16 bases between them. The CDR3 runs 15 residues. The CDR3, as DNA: TGTGCCAGCAGTTTCCGGACAACGTTCCGATACGAGCAGTACTTC. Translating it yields CASSFRTTFRYEQYF.

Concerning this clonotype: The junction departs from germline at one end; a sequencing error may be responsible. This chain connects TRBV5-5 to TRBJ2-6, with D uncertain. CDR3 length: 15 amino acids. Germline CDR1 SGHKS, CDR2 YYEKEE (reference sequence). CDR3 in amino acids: CASSLGVTGANVLTF. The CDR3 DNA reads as TGCGCCAGCAGCTTGGGCGTAACTGGGGCCAACGTCCTGACTTTC.

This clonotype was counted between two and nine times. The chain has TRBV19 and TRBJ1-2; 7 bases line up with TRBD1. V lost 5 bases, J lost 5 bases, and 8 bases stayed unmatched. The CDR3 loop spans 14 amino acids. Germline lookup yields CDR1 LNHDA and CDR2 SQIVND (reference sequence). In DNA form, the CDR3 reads TGTGCCAGTAGTCCCTCCAGGACAGGATATGGCTACACCTTC. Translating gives CASSPSRTGYGYTF. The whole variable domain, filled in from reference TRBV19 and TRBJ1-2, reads DGGITQSPKYLFRKEGQNVTLSCEQNLNHDAMYWYRQDPGQGLRLIYYSQIVNDFQKGDIAEGYSVSREKKESFPLTVTSAQKNPTAFYLCASSPSRTGYGYTFGSGTRLTVV.

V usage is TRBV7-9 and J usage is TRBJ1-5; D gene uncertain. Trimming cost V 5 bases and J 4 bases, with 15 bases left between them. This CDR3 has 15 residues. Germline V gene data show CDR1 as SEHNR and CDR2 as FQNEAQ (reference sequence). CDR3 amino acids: CASSGQMMTNQPQHF. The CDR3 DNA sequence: TGTGCCAGCAGCGGCCAGATGATGACGAATCAGCCCCAGCATTTT.

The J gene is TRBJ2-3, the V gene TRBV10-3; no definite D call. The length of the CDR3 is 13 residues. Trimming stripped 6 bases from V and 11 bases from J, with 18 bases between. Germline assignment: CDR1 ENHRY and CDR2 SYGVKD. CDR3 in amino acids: CAIRLNSSYKQYF. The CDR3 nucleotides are TGTGCCATCAGACTTAACAGCTCCTACAAGCAGTATTTT.

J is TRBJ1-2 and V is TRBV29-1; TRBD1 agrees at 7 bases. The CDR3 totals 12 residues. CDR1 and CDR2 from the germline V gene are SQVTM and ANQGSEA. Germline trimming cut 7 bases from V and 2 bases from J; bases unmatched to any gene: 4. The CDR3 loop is CSALQGNYGYTF. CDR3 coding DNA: TGCAGCGCCCTACAGGGGAACTATGGCTACACCTTC.

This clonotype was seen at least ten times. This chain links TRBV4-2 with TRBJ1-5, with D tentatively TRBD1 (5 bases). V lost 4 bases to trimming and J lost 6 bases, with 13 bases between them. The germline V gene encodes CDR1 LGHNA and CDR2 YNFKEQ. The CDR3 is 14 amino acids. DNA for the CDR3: TGTGCCAGCAGCCCGACTATCGGGGGTCAGCCCCAGCATTTT. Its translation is CASSPTIGGQPQHF.

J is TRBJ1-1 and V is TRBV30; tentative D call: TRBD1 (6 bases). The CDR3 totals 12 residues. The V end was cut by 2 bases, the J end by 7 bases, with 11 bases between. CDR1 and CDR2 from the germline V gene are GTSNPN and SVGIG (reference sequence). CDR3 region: CAWSYRVGEAFF. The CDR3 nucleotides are TGTGCCTGGAGTTACAGGGTGGGTGAAGCTTTCTTT.

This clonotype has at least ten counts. CDR3 sequence (DNA): TGTGCCAGCAGTTTAGCTGGGGACGCAACTAATGAAAAACTGTTTTTT. Its protein product is CASSLAGDATNEKLFF. This sequence joins TRBV12-3 or TRBV12-4 and TRBJ1-4; TRBD1 is a possible D gene (5 bases). This CDR3 comprises 16 residues. The V end lost 0 bases, the J end lost 0 bases, and 8 bases lay between the germline ends.

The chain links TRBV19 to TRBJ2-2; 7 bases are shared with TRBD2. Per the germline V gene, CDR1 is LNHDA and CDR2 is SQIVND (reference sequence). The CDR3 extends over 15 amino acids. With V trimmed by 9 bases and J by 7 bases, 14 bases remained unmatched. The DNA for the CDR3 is TGTGCCAGCAGTGTGCGGGAGATTCTTGTCGGGGAGCTGTTTTTT. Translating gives CASSVREILVGELFF.

DNA of the CDR3: TGCAGCGTTGAAGGGGGGACTAATGAAAAACTGTTTTTT. Translation: CSVEGGTNEKLFF. This chain connects TRBV29-1 to TRBJ1-4, with a possible D match to TRBD1 (5 bases). Germline loops: CDR1 SQVTM, CDR2 ANQGSEA. The CDR3 runs 13 residues. Trimming took off 1 base at V and 2 bases at J, with 5 bases between the two ends. The whole variable domain, filled in from reference TRBV29-1 and TRBJ1-4, reads SAVISQKPSRDICQRGTSLTIQCQVDSQVTMMFWYRQQPGQSLTLIATANQGSEATYESGFVIDKFPISRPNLTFSTLTVSNMSPEDSSIYLCSVEGGTNEKLFFGSGTQLSVL.

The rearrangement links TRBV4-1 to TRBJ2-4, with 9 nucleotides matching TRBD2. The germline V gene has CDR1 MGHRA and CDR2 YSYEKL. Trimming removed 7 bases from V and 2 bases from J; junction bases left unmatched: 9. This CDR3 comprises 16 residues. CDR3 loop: CASTLGLAGTKNIQYF. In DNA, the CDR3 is TGCGCCAGCACCCTGGGGCTAGCGGGAACCAAAAACATTCAGTACTTC.

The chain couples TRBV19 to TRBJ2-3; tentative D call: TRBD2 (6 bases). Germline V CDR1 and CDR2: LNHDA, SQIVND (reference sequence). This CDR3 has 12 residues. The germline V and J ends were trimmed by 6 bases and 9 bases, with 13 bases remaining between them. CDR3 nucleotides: TGTGCCAGTAGCCTTAGCGGATCCACGCAGTATTTT. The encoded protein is CASSLSGSTQYF.

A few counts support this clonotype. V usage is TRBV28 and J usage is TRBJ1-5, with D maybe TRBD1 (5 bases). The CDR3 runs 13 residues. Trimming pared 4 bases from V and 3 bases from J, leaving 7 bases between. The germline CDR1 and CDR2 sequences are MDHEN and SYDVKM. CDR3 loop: CASSSGYNQPQHF. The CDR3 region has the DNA TGTGCCAGCAGTTCAGGGTACAATCAGCCCCAGCATTTT. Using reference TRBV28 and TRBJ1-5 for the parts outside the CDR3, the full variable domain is DVKVTQSSRYLVKRTGEKVFLECVQDMDHENMFWYRQDPGLGLRLIYFSYDVKMKEKGDIPEGYSVSREKKERFSLILESASTNQTSMYLCASSSGYNQPQHFGDGTRLSIL.

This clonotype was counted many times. The DNA of the CDR3 is TGTGCCAGCAGTTCCGGGACAGGGTGGGCAGATACGCAGTATTTT. Translating it yields CASSSGTGWADTQYF. This chain uses TRBV12-3 or TRBV12-4 with TRBJ2-3; TRBD1 matches 9 bases. Trimming at V came to 4 bases and at J to 4 bases, leaving 6 bases not matched to a gene. The CDR3 is made up of 15 amino acids.

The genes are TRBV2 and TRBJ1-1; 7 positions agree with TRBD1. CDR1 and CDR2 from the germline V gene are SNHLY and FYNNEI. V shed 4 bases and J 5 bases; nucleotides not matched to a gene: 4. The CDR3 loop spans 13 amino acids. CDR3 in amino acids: CASSALQGTEAFF. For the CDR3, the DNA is TGTGCCAGCAGTGCCCTACAGGGGACTGAAGCTTTCTTT.

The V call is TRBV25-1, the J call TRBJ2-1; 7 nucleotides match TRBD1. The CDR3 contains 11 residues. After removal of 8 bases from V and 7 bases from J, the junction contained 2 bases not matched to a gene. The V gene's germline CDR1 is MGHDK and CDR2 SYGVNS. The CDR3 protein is CASAQGNEQFF. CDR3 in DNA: TGTGCCAGCGCACAGGGGAATGAGCAGTTCTTC.

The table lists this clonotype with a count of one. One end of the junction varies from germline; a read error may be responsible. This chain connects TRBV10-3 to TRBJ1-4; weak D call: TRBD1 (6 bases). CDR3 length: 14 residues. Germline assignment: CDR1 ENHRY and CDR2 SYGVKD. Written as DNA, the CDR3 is TGTGCCATCAGTTCAGGGGTGTCTAATGGAAAACTGTTTTTT. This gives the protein CAISSGVSNGKLFF.

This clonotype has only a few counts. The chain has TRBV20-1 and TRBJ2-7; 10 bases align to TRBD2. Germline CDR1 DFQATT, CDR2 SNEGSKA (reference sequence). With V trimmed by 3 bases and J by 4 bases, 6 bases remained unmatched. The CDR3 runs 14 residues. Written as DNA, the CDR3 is TGCAGTGCTAGGGGTTTAGCGGGAGGTTACGAGCAGTACTTC. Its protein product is CSARGLAGGYEQYF.

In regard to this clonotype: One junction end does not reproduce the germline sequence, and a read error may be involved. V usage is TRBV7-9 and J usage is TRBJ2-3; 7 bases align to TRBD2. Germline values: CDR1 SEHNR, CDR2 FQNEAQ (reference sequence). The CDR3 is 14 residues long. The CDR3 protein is CASSLGGEGDTQYF. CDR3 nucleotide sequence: TGCGCCAGCAGCTTGGGGGGGGAAGGGGATACGCAGTATTTT.